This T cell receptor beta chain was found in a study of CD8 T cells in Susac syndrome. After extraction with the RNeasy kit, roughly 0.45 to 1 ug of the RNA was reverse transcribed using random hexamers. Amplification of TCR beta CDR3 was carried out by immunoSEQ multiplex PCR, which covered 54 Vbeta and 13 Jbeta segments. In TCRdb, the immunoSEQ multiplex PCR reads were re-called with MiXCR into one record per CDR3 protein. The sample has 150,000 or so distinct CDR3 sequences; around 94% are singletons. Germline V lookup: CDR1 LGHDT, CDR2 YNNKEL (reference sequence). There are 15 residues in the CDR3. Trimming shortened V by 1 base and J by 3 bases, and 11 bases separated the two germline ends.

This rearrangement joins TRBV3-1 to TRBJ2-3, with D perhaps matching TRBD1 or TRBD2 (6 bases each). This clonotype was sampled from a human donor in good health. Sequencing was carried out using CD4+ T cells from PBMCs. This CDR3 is CASSQVTGATDTQYF. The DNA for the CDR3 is TGTGCCAGCAGCCAAGTTACGGGGGCGACAGATACGCAGTATTTT.